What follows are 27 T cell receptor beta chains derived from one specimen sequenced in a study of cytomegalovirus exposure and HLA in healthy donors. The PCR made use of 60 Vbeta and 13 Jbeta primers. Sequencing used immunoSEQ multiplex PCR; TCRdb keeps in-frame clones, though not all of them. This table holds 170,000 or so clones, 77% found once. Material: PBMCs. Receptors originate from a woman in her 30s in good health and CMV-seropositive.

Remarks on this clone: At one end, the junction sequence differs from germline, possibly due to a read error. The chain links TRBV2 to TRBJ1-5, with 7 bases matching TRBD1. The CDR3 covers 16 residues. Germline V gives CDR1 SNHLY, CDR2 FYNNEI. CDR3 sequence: CASREDRAYSNQPQHF. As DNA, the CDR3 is TGTGCCAGCAGGGAAGACAGGGCCTATAGCAATCAGCCCCAGCATTTT.

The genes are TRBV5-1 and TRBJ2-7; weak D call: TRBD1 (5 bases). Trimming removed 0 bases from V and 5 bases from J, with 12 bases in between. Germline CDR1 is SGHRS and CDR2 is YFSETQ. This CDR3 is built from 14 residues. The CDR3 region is CASSLEGLSNEQYF. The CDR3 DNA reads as TGCGCCAGCAGCTTGGAGGGGTTAAGTAACGAGCAGTACTTC.

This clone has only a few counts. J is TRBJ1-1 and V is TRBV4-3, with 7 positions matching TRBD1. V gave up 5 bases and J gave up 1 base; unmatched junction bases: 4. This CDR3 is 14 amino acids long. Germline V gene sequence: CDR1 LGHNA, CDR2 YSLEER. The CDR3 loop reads CASSKGQANTEAFF. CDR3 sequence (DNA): TGCGCCAGCAGCAAAGGACAGGCGAACACTGAAGCTTTCTTT.

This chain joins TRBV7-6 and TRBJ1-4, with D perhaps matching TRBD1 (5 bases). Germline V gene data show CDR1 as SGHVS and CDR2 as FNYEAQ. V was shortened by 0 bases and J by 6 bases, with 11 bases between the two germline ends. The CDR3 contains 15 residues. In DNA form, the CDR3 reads TGTGCCAGCAGCTTAGCAGGGACTGGCGATGAAAAACTGTTTTTT. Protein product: CASSLAGTGDEKLFF.

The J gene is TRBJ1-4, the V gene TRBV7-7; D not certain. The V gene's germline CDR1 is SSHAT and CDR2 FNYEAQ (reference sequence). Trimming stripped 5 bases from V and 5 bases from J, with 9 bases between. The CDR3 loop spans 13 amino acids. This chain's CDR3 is CASSPGRNEKLFF. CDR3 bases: TGTGCCAGCAGCCCGGGAAGAAATGAAAAACTGTTTTTT.

In DNA, the CDR3 is TGTGCCAGCAGTGTTCGGGACAGGGTAGGCTATGGCTACACCTTC. It encodes CASSVRDRVGYGYTF. V gene TRBV25-1 combines with J gene TRBJ1-2, with 9 bases lining up with TRBD1. The germline V gene encodes CDR1 MGHDK and CDR2 SYGVNS. CDR3 size: 15 residues. The V and J ends lost 4 bases and 4 bases, in that order; junction bases with no gene match: 7.

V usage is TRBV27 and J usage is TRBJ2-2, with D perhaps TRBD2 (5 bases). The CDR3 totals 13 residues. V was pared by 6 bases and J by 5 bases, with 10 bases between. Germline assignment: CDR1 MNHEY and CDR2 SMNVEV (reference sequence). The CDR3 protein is CASRRLQTGELFF. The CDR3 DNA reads TGTGCCAGCAGGAGACTACAGACCGGGGAGCTGTTTTTT.

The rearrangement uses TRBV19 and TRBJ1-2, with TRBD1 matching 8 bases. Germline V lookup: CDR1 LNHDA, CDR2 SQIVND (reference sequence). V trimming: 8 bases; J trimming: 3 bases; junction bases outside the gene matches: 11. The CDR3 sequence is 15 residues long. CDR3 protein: CASGHETGDHYGYTF. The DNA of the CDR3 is TGTGCCAGTGGCCATGAGACAGGGGACCACTATGGCTACACCTTC. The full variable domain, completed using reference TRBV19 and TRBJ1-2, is DGGITQSPKYLFRKEGQNVTLSCEQNLNHDAMYWYRQDPGQGLRLIYYSQIVNDFQKGDIAEGYSVSREKKESFPLTVTSAQKNPTAFYLCASGHETGDHYGYTFGSGTRLTVV.

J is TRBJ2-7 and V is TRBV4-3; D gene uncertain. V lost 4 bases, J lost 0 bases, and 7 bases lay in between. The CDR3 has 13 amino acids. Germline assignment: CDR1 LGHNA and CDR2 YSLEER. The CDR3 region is CASSPRNSYEQYF. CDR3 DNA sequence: TGCGCCAGCAGCCCCAGGAACTCCTACGAGCAGTACTTC.

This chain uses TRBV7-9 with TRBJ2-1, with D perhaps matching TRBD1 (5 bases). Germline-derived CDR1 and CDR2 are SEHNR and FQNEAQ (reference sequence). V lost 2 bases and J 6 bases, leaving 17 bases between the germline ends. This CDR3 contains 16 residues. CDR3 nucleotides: TGTGCCAGCAGCTTACTCCTCGGGCAGGGTATCAATGAGCAGTTCTTC. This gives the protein CASSLLLGQGINEQFF.

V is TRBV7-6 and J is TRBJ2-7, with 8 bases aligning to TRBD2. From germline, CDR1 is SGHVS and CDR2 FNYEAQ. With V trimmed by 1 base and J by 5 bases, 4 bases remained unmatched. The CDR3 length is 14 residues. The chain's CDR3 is CASSLEAGDHEQYF. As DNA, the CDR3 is TGTGCCAGCAGCTTAGAAGCGGGAGATCACGAGCAGTACTTC.

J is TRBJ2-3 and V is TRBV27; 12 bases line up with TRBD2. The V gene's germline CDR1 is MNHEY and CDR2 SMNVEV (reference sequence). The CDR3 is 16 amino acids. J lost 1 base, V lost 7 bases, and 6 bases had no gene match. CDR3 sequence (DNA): TGTGCCAGCATACCCCTAGCGGGAGGGGGCACAGATACGCAGTATTTT. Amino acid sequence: CASIPLAGGGTDTQYF.

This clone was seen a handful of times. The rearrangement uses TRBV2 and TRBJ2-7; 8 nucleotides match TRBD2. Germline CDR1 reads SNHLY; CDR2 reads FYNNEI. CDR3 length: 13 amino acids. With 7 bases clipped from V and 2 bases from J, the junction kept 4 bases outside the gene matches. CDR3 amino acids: CASKAGATYEQYF. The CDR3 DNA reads TGTGCCAGCAAAGCGGGGGCCACCTACGAGCAGTACTTC.

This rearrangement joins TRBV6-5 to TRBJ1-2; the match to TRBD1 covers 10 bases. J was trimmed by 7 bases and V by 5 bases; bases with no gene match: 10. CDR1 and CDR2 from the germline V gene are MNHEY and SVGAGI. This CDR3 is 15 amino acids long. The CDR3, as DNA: TGTGCCAGCAGTCTTCTGGGACAGGGGTTTGGTGGCTACACCTTC. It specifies CASSLLGQGFGGYTF.

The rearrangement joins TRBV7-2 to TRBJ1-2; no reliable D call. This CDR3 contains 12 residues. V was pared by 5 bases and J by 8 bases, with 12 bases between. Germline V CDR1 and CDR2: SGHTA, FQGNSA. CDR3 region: CASSPSTGGYTF. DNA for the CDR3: TGTGCCAGCAGCCCGTCAACGGGAGGCTACACCTTC.

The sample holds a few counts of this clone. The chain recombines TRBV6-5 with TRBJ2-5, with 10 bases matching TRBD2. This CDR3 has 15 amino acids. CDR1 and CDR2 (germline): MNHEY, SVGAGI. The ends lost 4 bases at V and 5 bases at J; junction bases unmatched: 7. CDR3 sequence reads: CASSLEAGGFETQYF. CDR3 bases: TGTGCCAGCAGTTTAGAAGCGGGAGGGTTTGAGACCCAGTACTTC.

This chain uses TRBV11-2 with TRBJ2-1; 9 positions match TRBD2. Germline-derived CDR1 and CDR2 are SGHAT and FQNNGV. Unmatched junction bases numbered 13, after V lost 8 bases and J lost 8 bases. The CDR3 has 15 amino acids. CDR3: CASGFGGGRADEQFF. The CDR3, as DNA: TGTGCCAGCGGTTTTGGAGGCGGGAGGGCCGATGAGCAGTTCTTC. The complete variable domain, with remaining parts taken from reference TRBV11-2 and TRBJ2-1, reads EAGVAQSPRYKIIEKRQSVAFWCNPISGHATLYWYQQILGQGPKLLIQFQNNGVVDDSQLPKDRFSAERLKGVDSTLKIQPAKLEDSAVYLCASGFGGGRADEQFFGPGTRLTVL.

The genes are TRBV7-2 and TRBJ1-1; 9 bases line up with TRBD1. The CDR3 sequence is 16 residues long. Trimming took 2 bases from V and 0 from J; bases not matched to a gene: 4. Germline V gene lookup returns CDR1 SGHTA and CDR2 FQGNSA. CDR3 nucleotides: TGTGCCAGCAGCTTAAGGGGGACAGGGATGAACACTGAAGCTTTCTTT. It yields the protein CASSLRGTGMNTEAFF.

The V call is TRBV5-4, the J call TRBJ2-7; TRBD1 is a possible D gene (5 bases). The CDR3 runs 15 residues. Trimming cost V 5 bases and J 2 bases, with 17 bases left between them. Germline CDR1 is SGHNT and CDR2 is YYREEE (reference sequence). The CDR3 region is CASSSRGIPPYEQYF. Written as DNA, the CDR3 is TGTGCCAGCAGTTCTAGGGGAATCCCGCCCTACGAGCAGTACTTC.

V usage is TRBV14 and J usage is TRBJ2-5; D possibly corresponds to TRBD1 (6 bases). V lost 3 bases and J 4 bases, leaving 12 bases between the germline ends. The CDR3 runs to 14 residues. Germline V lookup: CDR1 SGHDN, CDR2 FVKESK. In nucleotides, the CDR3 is TGTGCCAGCAGCCAGGGGGCCAGGTCAGAGACCCAGTACTTC. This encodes CASSQGARSETQYF.

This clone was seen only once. CDR3: CASSLDRVGQPQHF. CDR3 sequence (DNA): TGTGCCAGCAGTCTCGACAGGGTGGGTCAGCCCCAGCATTTT. The V gene is TRBV6-5, the J gene TRBJ1-5; 7 bases agree with TRBD1. The V gene end was trimmed by 5 bases and the J gene end by 6 bases; junction bases not matched to a gene: 7. This CDR3 is 14 amino acids long. Germline V gene sequence: CDR1 MNHEY, CDR2 SVGAGI.

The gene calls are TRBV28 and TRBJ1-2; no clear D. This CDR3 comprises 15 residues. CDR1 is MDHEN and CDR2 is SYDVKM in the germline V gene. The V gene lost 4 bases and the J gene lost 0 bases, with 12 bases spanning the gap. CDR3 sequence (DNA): TGTGCCAGCAGTTACCCTACCGGGACTAACTATGGCTACACCTTC. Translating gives CASSYPTGTNYGYTF.

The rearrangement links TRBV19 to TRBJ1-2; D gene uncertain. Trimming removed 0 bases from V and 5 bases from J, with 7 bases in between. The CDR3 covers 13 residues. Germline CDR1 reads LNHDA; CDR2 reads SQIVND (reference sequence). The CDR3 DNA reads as TGTGCCAGTAGTATAGACCGGGAGTATGGCTACACCTTC. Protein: CASSIDREYGYTF.

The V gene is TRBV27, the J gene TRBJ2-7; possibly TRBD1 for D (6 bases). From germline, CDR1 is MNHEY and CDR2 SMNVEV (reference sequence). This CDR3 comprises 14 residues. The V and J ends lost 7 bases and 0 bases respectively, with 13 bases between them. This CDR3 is CASTTNRDSYEQYF. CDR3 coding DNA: TGTGCCAGCACTACAAACAGGGACTCCTACGAGCAGTACTTC.

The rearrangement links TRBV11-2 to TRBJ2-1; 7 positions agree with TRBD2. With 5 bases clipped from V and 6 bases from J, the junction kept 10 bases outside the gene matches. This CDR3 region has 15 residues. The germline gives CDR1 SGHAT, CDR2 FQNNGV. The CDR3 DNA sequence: TGTGCCAGCAGCGCGGGGGTCGGGGGTTCCAATGAGCAGTTCTTC. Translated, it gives CASSAGVGGSNEQFF.

In DNA, the CDR3 is TGTGCCAGCAGCGAATCGGGACTAGCGGGAGATGGCATTCAGTACTTC. Translated, it gives CASSESGLAGDGIQYF. J is TRBJ2-4 and V is TRBV9; 14 bases line up with TRBD2. V shed 3 bases and J 9 bases; nucleotides not matched to a gene: 8. This CDR3 contains 16 residues. The germline CDR1 and CDR2 sequences are SGDLS and YYNGEE.

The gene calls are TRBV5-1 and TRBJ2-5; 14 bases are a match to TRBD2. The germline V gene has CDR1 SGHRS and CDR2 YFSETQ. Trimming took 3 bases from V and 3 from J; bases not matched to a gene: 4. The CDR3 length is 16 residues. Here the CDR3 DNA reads TGCGCCAGCAGCTCCCGACTAGCGGGAGGGGAAGAGACCCAGTACTTC. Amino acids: CASSSRLAGGEETQYF. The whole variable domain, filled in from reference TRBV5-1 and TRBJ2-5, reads KAGVTQTPRYLIKTRGQQVTLSCSPISGHRSVSWYQQTPGQGLQFLFEYFSETQRNKGNFPGRFSGRQFSNSRSEMNVSTLELGDSALYLCASSSRLAGGEETQYFGPGTRLLVL.